This T cell receptor (beta chain) is drawn from a study of blood T cell repertoires in COVID-19. Study-level background: The origin of the acute and convalescent COVID-19 samples was the United States, Italy and Spain. From T cells, B-cell-depleted T cells, or PBMCs came the material, which was cDNA or gDNA.

This CDR3 is built from 11 residues. The V gene end was trimmed by 6 bases and the J gene end by 8 bases; junction bases not matched to a gene: 0. The protocol was immunoSEQ multiplex PCR, while the TCRdb copy is restricted to in-frame clones and leaves out a portion. Counted here are some 30,000 clones, over 85% occurring once; the ten biggest clones make up approximately 8%. This chain joins TRBV12-3 or TRBV12-4 and TRBJ2-1; 8 bases agree with TRBD2. What was sequenced was peripheral blood. The receptor was isolated from a man aged 65 to 85 with active or convalescent COVID-19. CDR3 DNA: TGTGCCAGCAGACTAGCGGATGAGCAGTTCTTC. Translation: CASRLADEQFF.